The 30 T cell receptor beta chains presented below share a single source sample, sequenced in a study of T cells in Graves' hyperthyroidism and ophthalmopathy. RNA transcripts served as the template for amplifying TCR beta CDR3 regions. First-round RT-PCR of the TCR CDR3 relied on the HTBI primer set. TCRdb redid the calling of the multiplex PCR reads with MiXCR, one entry per CDR3 protein. Found here are 640,000 or so distinct CDR3 sequences, 14% of them singletons; the top ten hold 7% to 9%. Sequencing was performed on blood. The receptors derive from a woman aged 18-29 years with Graves' ophthalmopathy.

The chain combines TRBV5-6 with TRBJ1-2; no reliable D call. Germline V gene data show CDR1 as SGHDT and CDR2 as YYEEEE. The CDR3 is 16 residues long. Trimming stripped 4 bases from V and 4 bases from J, with 20 bases between. As DNA, the CDR3 is TGTGCCAGCAGCGTATTCCCCGGTGGGATTCGCTATGGCTACACCTTC. This codes for CASSVFPGGIRYGYTF.

CDR3 amino acids: CASQVGQGAETQYF. CDR3 coding DNA: TGTGCCAGCCAGGTCGGACAGGGGGCTGAGACCCAGTACTTC. The J gene is TRBJ2-5, the V gene TRBV6-2 or TRBV6-3; TRBD1 aligns across 11 bases. The CDR3 consists of 14 residues. CDR1 is MNHEY, CDR2 SVGEGT, per germline. With V trimmed by 8 bases and J by 5 bases, 7 bases remained unmatched.

The sample holds one count of this clonotype. This may arise from a read error, as a much more abundant clone is one base away. This chain uses TRBV29-1 with TRBJ2-7, with unresolved D. The end of the DNA aligns better with TRBJ2-1, so the J call may be wrong. The germline gives CDR1 SQVTM, CDR2 ANQGSEA. This CDR3 is 11 amino acids long. CDR3 sequence: CSVGQTYEQFF. Here the CDR3 DNA reads TGCAGCGTTGGCCAGACCTACGAGCAGTTCTTC.

This clonotype was recorded many times. CDR3 sequence (DNA): TGTGCCAGCAGCGCGACGGGCATACCCCCTTACGAGCAGTACTTC. Translating it yields CASSATGIPPYEQYF. The chain couples TRBV7-9 to TRBJ2-7; D uncertain. The ends were cut back, 5 bases at V and 4 bases at J, with 18 bases in the middle. This CDR3 has 15 residues. Germline loops: CDR1 SEHNR, CDR2 FQNEAQ (reference sequence).

This clonotype came up many times. This rearrangement joins TRBV20-1 to TRBJ2-5; D is tentatively TRBD1 or TRBD2 (5 bases each). This CDR3 comprises 15 residues. Germline-derived CDR1 and CDR2 are DFQATT and SNEGSKA (reference sequence). The ends were cut back, 6 bases at V and 4 bases at J, with 21 bases in the middle. The DNA for the CDR3 is TGCAGTGCAAAGAGGGGAGAGGGCGTAGGAGAGACCCAGTACTTC. Encoded protein: CSAKRGEGVGETQYF.

In this sample, this clonotype turned up many times. The chain joins TRBV3-1 to TRBJ2-7; perhaps TRBD1 as D (5 bases). Germline V gives CDR1 LGHDT, CDR2 YNNKEL (reference sequence). V shed 1 base and J shed 6 bases, with 13 bases lying between them. This CDR3 has 14 amino acids. CDR3 in DNA: TGTGCCAGCAGCCAAGGTGGCAGGGTATCCGAGCAGTACTTC. It is translated as CASSQGGRVSEQYF.

This clonotype was seen at least ten times. The genes are TRBV7-3 and TRBJ2-5; 9 bases map to TRBD1. Germline V gene sequence: CDR1 SGHTA, CDR2 FQGTGA. The CDR3 sequence is 13 residues long. The V gene end was trimmed by 5 bases and the J gene end by 4 bases; junction bases not matched to a gene: 2. CDR3 DNA: TGTGCCAGCAGCCGGACAGGGGCAGAGACCCAGTACTTC. Translated, it gives CASSRTGAETQYF.

This clonotype appeared a few times. The rearrangement uses TRBV10-1 and TRBJ2-3; 8 positions agree with TRBD2. Germline V CDR1 and CDR2: WNHNN, SYGVQD (reference sequence). The CDR3 consists of 16 residues. V lost 0 bases to trimming and J lost 11 bases; unmatched junction nucleotides: 13. The CDR3 reads CASSESLTSGSPKQYF. Here the CDR3 DNA reads TGCGCCAGCAGTGAGTCGTTGACCAGCGGGAGCCCAAAGCAGTATTTT.

This clonotype was found a few times. The chain uses TRBV30 and TRBJ2-1; 7 bases map to TRBD2. The J segment lost 4 bases and the V segment lost 5 bases, leaving 8 bases of the junction unmatched. Germline assignment: CDR1 GTSNPN and CDR2 SVGIG (reference sequence). The CDR3 contains 14 residues. The CDR3 region has the DNA TGTGCCTGGGGGGGGGGGAGGACTTACAATGAGCAGTTCTTC. Its translation is CAWGGGRTYNEQFF.

This clonotype has ten or more counts. The genes are TRBV27 and TRBJ2-1; weak D call: TRBD2 (6 bases). The CDR3 length is 13 residues. Deletions cut 4 bases from V and 8 bases from J, with 12 bases between. CDR1 is MNHEY, CDR2 SMNVEV, per germline (reference sequence). The DNA for the CDR3 is TGTGCCAGCAGTTCCGGGAGATCCTATGAGCAGTTCTTC. Its translation is CASSSGRSYEQFF.

V usage is TRBV4-1 and J usage is TRBJ2-2; no clear D. Germline V gene data show CDR1 as MGHRA and CDR2 as YSYEKL. The CDR3 covers 14 residues. Trimming pared 4 bases from V and 6 bases from J, leaving 12 bases between. In DNA, the CDR3 is TGCGCCAGCAGCCCCATAGGTCGGCCCGGGGAGCTGTTTTTT. Residues: CASSPIGRPGELFF.

There are many counts of this clonotype. The gene calls are TRBV7-9 and TRBJ2-3; no firm D call. Germline values: CDR1 SEHNR, CDR2 FQNEAQ (reference sequence). The CDR3 runs 12 residues. V gave up 4 bases and J gave up 2 bases, with 4 bases separating them. Written as DNA, the CDR3 is TGTGCCAGCAGCTCCGTCACAGATACGCAGTATTTT. Its translation: CASSSVTDTQYF.

Many counts were recorded for this clonotype. The rearrangement links TRBV12-3 or TRBV12-4 to TRBJ2-7; a possible D gene is TRBD2 (5 bases). The CDR3 has 13 amino acids. V lost 6 bases, J lost 6 bases, and 15 bases lay in between. As DNA, the CDR3 is TGTGCCAGCAGCCTTGAACGGACTCTCGAGCAGTACTTC. This codes for CASSLERTLEQYF.

This chain joins TRBV5-4 and TRBJ2-2, with 14 bases fitting TRBD2. The length of the CDR3 is 17 residues. The V gene end was trimmed by 4 bases and the J gene end by 4 bases; junction bases not matched to a gene: 6. CDR1 is SGHNT and CDR2 is YYREEE in the germline V gene (reference sequence). CDR3 DNA: TGTGCCAGCAGCAACGGACTAGCGGGAGGAGGCACCGGGGAGCTGTTTTTT. This gives the protein CASSNGLAGGGTGELFF.

This clonotype occurred many times. V and J are TRBV28 and TRBJ2-1, with D uncertain. V was clipped by 3 bases and J by 8 bases, with 23 bases between them. The CDR3 spans 17 residues. In germline, CDR1 is MDHEN, CDR2 SYDVKM. The CDR3 DNA sequence: TGTGCCAGCAGTTTCAACTTCGGGTCGGGTCAGGCGTATGAGCAGTTCTTC. It specifies CASSFNFGSGQAYEQFF.

The chain recombines TRBV6-1 with TRBJ2-7, with D perhaps matching TRBD1 or TRBD2 (6 bases each). Trimming took off 10 bases at V and 6 bases at J, with 19 bases between the two ends. Germline V gives CDR1 MNHNS, CDR2 SASEGT. The CDR3 has 13 residues. The CDR3 DNA is TGTGCCACCTCGATTCGGGGGCGCGGCGAGCAGTACTTC. Translation: CATSIRGRGEQYF.

This clonotype has ten or more counts. The chain combines TRBV20-1 with TRBJ2-3; perhaps TRBD2 as D (5 bases). The V and J ends lost 6 bases and 0 bases respectively, with 16 bases between them. This CDR3 region has 15 residues. Germline-derived CDR1 and CDR2 are DFQATT and SNEGSKA (reference sequence). As DNA, the CDR3 is TGCAGTGCCCCGCATATTAGCGAGAGCACAGATACGCAGTATTTT. Translated, it gives CSAPHISESTDTQYF.

Remarks on this clonotype: A much larger clone lies one base from this, so it may be a read error. V gene TRBV11-2 combines with J gene TRBJ2-1; tentative D call: TRBD2 (6 bases). Trimming took 11 bases from V and 9 from J, leaving 14 bases between them. Germline V lookup: CDR1 SGHAT, CDR2 FQNNGV. The CDR3 is 11 residues long. The CDR3 protein is CAGGTLGEQFF. For the CDR3, the DNA is TGTGCCGGGGGGACCCTGGGTGAGCAGTTCTTC.

In this sample, this clonotype turned up a few times. The V and J genes are TRBV9 and TRBJ2-2; 10 bases match TRBD2. The V segment lost 7 bases and the J segment 7 bases; nucleotides outside the gene matches: 10. This CDR3 region has 15 residues. Per the germline V gene, CDR1 is SGDLS and CDR2 is YYNGEE. CDR3 in amino acids: CASSQREGPGGELFF. CDR3 in DNA: TGTGCCAGCTCTCAGCGGGAGGGCCCTGGCGGGGAGCTGTTTTTT.

This clonotype was detected ten times or more. V is TRBV2 and J is TRBJ1-1; no firm D call. Deletions cut 6 bases from V and 5 bases from J, with 7 bases between. Germline V gene data show CDR1 as SNHLY and CDR2 as FYNNEI. CDR3 length equals 11 residues. The CDR3 protein is CASSATTEAFF. The CDR3, as DNA: TGTGCCAGCAGCGCAACTACTGAAGCTTTCTTT.

This chain links TRBV19 with TRBJ1-1; TRBD1 might be the D (5 bases). Germline loops: CDR1 LNHDA, CDR2 SQIVND (reference sequence). Trimming removed 5 bases from V and 5 bases from J, with 9 bases in between. The CDR3 runs to 12 residues. The CDR3 bases are TGTGCCAGTAGTTACAGGAGTACTGAAGCTTTCTTT. It translates to CASSYRSTEAFF.

A few counts support this clonotype. The rearrangement uses TRBV9 and TRBJ2-5, with 10 nucleotides matching TRBD1. V dropped 3 bases and J dropped 4; count of bases not matched to a gene: 9. Germline V gives CDR1 SGDLS, CDR2 YYNGEE. The CDR3 sequence is 16 residues long. CDR3 nucleotide sequence: TGTGCCAGCAGCGCGAGGCTGGGGACAGGGGCAGAGACCCAGTACTTC. Its protein product is CASSARLGTGAETQYF.

This clonotype came up many times. The CDR3 nucleotides are TGTGCCTGGGACGTGAGCTCCTACGAGCAGTACTTC. It specifies CAWDVSSYEQYF. The chain recombines TRBV30 with TRBJ2-7; D is ambiguous. Between the trimmed V and J ends, which lost 5 bases and 0 bases, there was a span of 8 bases. This CDR3 contains 12 residues. Germline V gene data show CDR1 as GTSNPN and CDR2 as SVGIG (reference sequence).

This chain joins TRBV4-1 and TRBJ1-1; the D gene is possibly TRBD1 (6 bases). CDR1 is MGHRA and CDR2 is YSYEKL in the germline V gene. V was trimmed by 5 bases and J by 0 bases, leaving 10 bases between them. The CDR3 runs to 14 residues. In DNA form, the CDR3 reads TGCGCCAGCAGCGGACAGCCTTTGAACACTGAAGCTTTCTTT. As protein: CASSGQPLNTEAFF.

This clonotype was seen many times. The chain joins TRBV12-3 or TRBV12-4 to TRBJ1-2; D is undetermined. This CDR3 is built from 15 residues. V lost 6 bases to trimming and J lost 0 bases, with 14 bases between them. For the CDR3, the DNA is TGTGCCAGCAGCCCAGAGGAGCCCACTAACTATGGCTACACCTTC. This codes for CASSPEEPTNYGYTF.

V gene TRBV6-1 combines with J gene TRBJ2-2; the match to TRBD2 covers 14 bases. J gave up 7 bases and V 4 bases, and 14 bases lay outside the gene matches. CDR3 size: 19 residues. Germline CDR1 reads MNHNS; CDR2 reads SASEGT. CDR3 in amino acids: CASSGGGRLAGGPNGELFF. The CDR3 nucleotides are TGTGCCAGCAGTGGGGGGGGCCGACTAGCGGGAGGGCCAAACGGGGAGCTGTTTTTT.

At least ten counts were recorded for this clonotype. The chain has TRBV13 and TRBJ2-1, with D hard to call. CDR3 length equals 11 residues. V lost 6 bases and J 8 bases, leaving 8 bases between the germline ends. CDR1 is PRHDT, CDR2 FYEKMQ, per germline (reference sequence). The CDR3 loop reads CASSSHDEQFF. Written as DNA, the CDR3 is TGTGCCAGCAGTAGCCACGATGAGCAGTTCTTC.

The chain joins TRBV7-9 to TRBJ2-6, with D tentatively TRBD1 (5 bases). The CDR3 sequence is 16 residues long. CDR1 and CDR2 (germline): SEHNR, FQNEAQ (reference sequence). V was cut by 5 bases and J by 0 bases, with 11 bases left in between. The CDR3 loop reads CASSQTGPSGANVLTF. The CDR3 coding sequence is TGTGCCAGCAGCCAAACAGGTCCCTCTGGGGCCAACGTCCTGACTTTC.

This clonotype was picked up many times. The V and J genes are TRBV20-1 and TRBJ2-3; 11 nucleotides align to TRBD2. The junction had 8 bases not matched to a gene; V was cut back by 2 bases and J by 4 bases. Per the germline V gene, CDR1 is DFQATT and CDR2 is SNEGSKA (reference sequence). The CDR3 contains 16 residues. As DNA, the CDR3 is TGCAGTGCTAGAAGTTTCACTAGCGGGAGTGCAGATACGCAGTATTTT. Translated: CSARSFTSGSADTQYF.

Ten or more counts support this clonotype. The chain is built from TRBV12-3 or TRBV12-4 and TRBJ2-7; 8 nucleotides agree with TRBD1. CDR3 length: 15 amino acids. V trimming: 1 base; J trimming: 3 bases; junction bases outside the gene matches: 5. The CDR3 DNA is TGTGCCAGCAGTTTAGGAGACAGGGGTTACTACGAGCAGTACTTC. It encodes CASSLGDRGYYEQYF.